The 27 T cell receptor beta chains listed next were all sequenced from one sample in a study of T cells after yellow fever vaccination. Via MiXCR, TCRdb re-called the 5' RACE reads, giving one row per CDR3 protein. The top ten hold approximately 16% of the sample, which has 40,000 or so distinct CDR3 sequences, 6.8% seen once. Here the sequenced sample was CD8+ T cells not binding an NS4B(214-222) dextramer, sorted from PBMCs, taken 45 days after the yellow fever booster vaccination. Receptors were obtained from a man aged 25-45 years who received the YFV17D yellow fever vaccine.

This sequence joins TRBV5-1 and TRBJ2-5; TRBD1 matches at 7 bases. The ends lost 0 bases at V and 5 bases at J; junction bases unmatched: 10. The CDR3 has 16 amino acids. Germline V gene data show CDR1 as SGHRS and CDR2 as YFSETQ. The CDR3 nucleotides read TGCGCCAGCAGCTTGGTAGGACAGGTTGGGGCGGAGACCCAGTACTTC. Encoded protein: CASSLVGQVGAETQYF.

This clonotype was seen ten or more times. The chain uses TRBV15 and TRBJ2-3; D unclear. Germline CDR1 is LNHNV and CDR2 is YYDKDF (reference sequence). Deletions cut 8 bases from V and 0 bases from J, with 15 bases between. The CDR3 contains 15 residues. As DNA, the CDR3 is TGTGCCACCGCCCCCGTGGACGGGAGCACAGATACGCAGTATTTT. Amino acid sequence: CATAPVDGSTDTQYF. Looking up the rest from reference TRBV15 and TRBJ2-3 gives the full variable domain: DAMVIQNPRYQVTQFGKPVTLSCSQTLNHNVMYWYQQKSSQAPKLLFHYYDKDFNNEADTPDNFQSRRPNTSFCFLDIRSPGLGDTAMYLCATAPVDGSTDTQYFGPGTRLTVL.

A few counts support this clonotype. The chain is built from TRBV19 and TRBJ2-7, with 9 positions matching TRBD2. The junction had 6 bases not matched to a gene; V was cut back by 6 bases and J by 3 bases. Germline-derived CDR1 and CDR2 are LNHDA and SQIVND (reference sequence). This CDR3 is built from 14 residues. The CDR3 nucleotides read TGTGCCAGTAGCCCGGGACTAGCTGACTACGAGCAGTACTTC. Amino acid sequence: CASSPGLADYEQYF. The complete variable domain, with remaining parts taken from reference TRBV19 and TRBJ2-7, reads DGGITQSPKYLFRKEGQNVTLSCEQNLNHDAMYWYRQDPGQGLRLIYYSQIVNDFQKGDIAEGYSVSREKKESFPLTVTSAQKNPTAFYLCASSPGLADYEQYFGPGTRLTVT.

This clonotype occurred many times. The chain links TRBV27 to TRBJ2-7, with D perhaps matching TRBD1 or TRBD2 (5 bases each). The ends were cut back, 0 bases at V and 3 bases at J, with 6 bases in the middle. Germline CDR1 MNHEY, CDR2 SMNVEV (reference sequence). The length of the CDR3 is 13 residues. In DNA, the CDR3 is TGTGCCAGCAGTTTATCGAGGGGCTACGAGCAGTACTTC. Residues: CASSLSRGYEQYF.

This clonotype was counted ten times or more. The J gene is TRBJ2-2, the V gene TRBV20-1; D may be TRBD2 (5 bases). Trimming removed 6 bases at V and 3 bases at J, with 14 bases between. Germline values: CDR1 DFQATT, CDR2 SNEGSKA (reference sequence). The CDR3 covers 14 residues. The CDR3 here is CSAPLGLYTGELFF. CDR3 coding DNA: TGCAGTGCGCCCCTCGGACTCTACACCGGGGAGCTGTTTTTT.

This clonotype was found many times. The chain has TRBV6-2 or TRBV6-3 and TRBJ1-1, with D hard to call. Germline values: CDR1 MNHEY, CDR2 SVGEGT. Trimming cost V 2 bases and J 1 base, with 8 bases left between them. This CDR3 comprises 14 residues. The CDR3 loop is CASSYTASNTEAFF. CDR3 DNA: TGTGCCAGCAGTTACACGGCGTCGAACACTGAAGCTTTCTTT.

V and J are TRBV9 and TRBJ2-6; TRBD1 matches 9 bases. Germline loops: CDR1 SGDLS, CDR2 YYNGEE. This CDR3 has 15 residues. V gave up 1 base and J gave up 9 bases; unmatched junction bases: 5. CDR3 sequence reads: CASSVTDRGINVLTF. Written as DNA, the CDR3 is TGTGCCAGCAGCGTAACGGACAGGGGCATCAACGTCCTGACTTTC.

Many counts were recorded for this clonotype. This rearrangement joins TRBV28 to TRBJ2-2; 13 bases agree with TRBD2. The trim removed 4 bases at V and 3 bases at J, leaving 5 bases unmatched. Per germline, CDR1 MDHEN and CDR2 SYDVKM. The CDR3 length is 17 residues. CDR3 nucleotide sequence: TGTGCCAGCAGTTCCGGACTAGCGGGAGACCACACCGGGGAGCTGTTTTTT. It translates to CASSSGLAGDHTGELFF.

The chain recombines TRBV27 with TRBJ2-1; perhaps TRBD2 as D (6 bases). Germline CDR1 and CDR2: MNHEY and SMNVEV (reference sequence). The CDR3 has 14 residues. Trimming removed 5 bases from V and 4 bases from J, with 12 bases in between. The CDR3: CASSNSGTYNEQFF. For the CDR3, the DNA is TGTGCCAGCAGTAATAGCGGAACATACAATGAGCAGTTCTTC.

This clonotype has ten or more counts. This chain joins TRBV6-2 or TRBV6-3 and TRBJ2-1; 11 nucleotides agree with TRBD2. CDR1 and CDR2 from the germline V gene are MNHEY and SVGEGT. This CDR3 is 20 amino acids long. J was trimmed by 1 base and V by 2 bases; bases with no gene match: 13. DNA of the CDR3: TGTGCCAGCAGTTACCCCCATTCTAGCGGGAGGTTGATATCCTACAATGAGCAGTTCTTC. Translating it yields CASSYPHSSGRLISYNEQFF.

This clonotype occurred many times. The chain carries TRBV15 and TRBJ1-5; 8 nucleotides match TRBD1. Trimming removed 5 bases from V and 6 bases from J; junction bases left unmatched: 9. Germline CDR1 reads LNHNV; CDR2 reads YYDKDF (reference sequence). CDR3 size: 15 residues. The CDR3 DNA sequence: TGTGCCACCAGCGGTGATCAGGGGGCCGGTCAGCCCCAGCATTTT. Encoded protein: CATSGDQGAGQPQHF.

This clonotype was counted at least ten times. The V gene is TRBV7-6, the J gene TRBJ2-2; possible D gene TRBD1, 5 bases. Germline V gene sequence: CDR1 SGHVS, CDR2 FNYEAQ. V was clipped by 1 base and J by 3 bases, with 9 bases between them. The CDR3 extends over 15 amino acids. CDR3 in amino acids: CASSLEGLDTGELFF. Here the CDR3 DNA reads TGTGCCAGCAGCTTAGAGGGGTTGGACACCGGGGAGCTGTTTTTT.

This clonotype was observed at least ten times. This sequence joins TRBV20-1 and TRBJ2-1, with D possibly called TRBD1 or TRBD2 (5 bases each). The V end lost 3 bases, the J end lost 7 bases, and 22 bases lay between the germline ends. The CDR3 is 16 amino acids. Germline assignment: CDR1 DFQATT and CDR2 SNEGSKA (reference sequence). The CDR3: CSARGVEWERKNEQFF. Here the CDR3 DNA reads TGCAGTGCTAGGGGGGTTGAGTGGGAGCGGAAAAATGAGCAGTTCTTC.

Worth noting for this clonotype: A much larger clone is a single base away; this may be a read error. The chain employs TRBV6-1 and TRBJ2-7; the match to TRBD2 covers 9 bases. This CDR3 is built from 15 residues. Germline lookup yields CDR1 MNHNS and CDR2 SASEGT. Trimming took 4 bases from V and 4 from J; bases not matched to a gene: 8. The CDR3 region is CASSATASGKYEQYF. In DNA form, the CDR3 reads TGTGCCAGCAGTGCAACGGCTAGCGGGAAATACGAGCAGTACTTC.

This clonotype was counted at least ten times. This sequence joins TRBV18 and TRBJ2-7; TRBD1 matches 8 bases. Trimming cost V 2 bases and J 2 bases; bases outside gene matches: 5. Germline loops: CDR1 KGHSH, CDR2 LQKENI. This CDR3 comprises 15 residues. The CDR3 here is CASSPVGQVTYEQYF. The CDR3 region has the DNA TGTGCCAGCTCACCAGTGGGACAGGTAACCTACGAGCAGTACTTC.

This clonotype occurred many times. The chain combines TRBV27 with TRBJ2-1, with TRBD2 identical over 11 bases. Per the germline V gene, CDR1 is MNHEY and CDR2 is SMNVEV (reference sequence). CDR3 length equals 15 residues. Trimming took 2 bases from V and 10 from J; bases not matched to a gene: 7. The CDR3 sequence is CASSLGTSGSGEQFF. The CDR3 bases are TGTGCCAGCAGTTTAGGTACTAGCGGGAGCGGCGAGCAGTTCTTC.

This clonotype was seen many times. This chain joins TRBV5-6 and TRBJ2-2; D perhaps matches TRBD2 (5 bases). The V gene's germline CDR1 is SGHDT and CDR2 YYEEEE. The V gene lost 0 bases and the J gene lost 0 bases, with 18 bases spanning the gap. The CDR3 is made up of 19 amino acids. The CDR3 DNA reads TGTGCCAGCAGCTTGGAATGGACTCAAGATTATTCGAACACCGGGGAGCTGTTTTTT. This gives the protein CASSLEWTQDYSNTGELFF. Together with reference TRBV5-6 and TRBJ2-2, the CDR3 gives the full variable domain: DAGVTQSPTHLIKTRGQQVTLRCSPKSGHDTVSWYQQALGQGPQFIFQYYEEEERQRGNFPDRFSGHQFPNYSSELNVNALLLGDSALYLCASSLEWTQDYSNTGELFFGEGSRLTVL.

Regarding this clonotype: This clone may be a read error of a much larger clone one base away. This sequence joins TRBV12-3 or TRBV12-4 and TRBJ2-1; D might be TRBD2 (5 bases). The CDR3 length is 15 residues. The CDR3 sequence: CASSLAVGFSGERFF. The CDR3 coding sequence is TGTGCCAGCAGTTTAGCGGTAGGATTCAGCGGTGAGCGGTTCTTC.

This clonotype showed up many times. This chain connects TRBV12-3 or TRBV12-4 to TRBJ1-6; D possibly corresponds to TRBD1 (5 bases). This CDR3 comprises 12 residues. Trimming removed 3 bases from V and 10 bases from J, with 7 bases in between. This CDR3 reads CASSLGESPLHF. The CDR3, as DNA: TGTGCCAGCAGTTTGGGGGAATCACCCCTCCACTTT.

This clonotype was recorded at least ten times. The V and J genes are TRBV5-1 and TRBJ2-1; TRBD2 aligns across 11 bases. CDR3 size: 15 residues. Unmatched junction bases numbered 6, after V lost 5 bases and J lost 5 bases. CDR1 SGHRS and CDR2 YFSETQ come from the germline V gene. The CDR3 DNA follows: TGCGCCAGCAGTCCAACTAGCGGGAGAGACAATGAGCAGTTCTTC. Its translation is CASSPTSGRDNEQFF.

This clonotype was observed many times. The rearrangement joins TRBV27 to TRBJ1-6; the D is unclear. Trimming left V 3 bases short and J 6 bases short, with 9 bases between. CDR3 length: 14 residues. Germline-derived CDR1 and CDR2 are MNHEY and SMNVEV (reference sequence). CDR3 sequence (DNA): TGTGCCAGCAGTTTTGGAGGTCCTAATTCACCCCTCCACTTT. This sequence encodes CASSFGGPNSPLHF.

This clonotype was found many times. This chain uses TRBV13 with TRBJ2-5, with D perhaps matching TRBD1 (6 bases). CDR1 is PRHDT, CDR2 FYEKMQ, per germline (reference sequence). The CDR3 is 14 amino acids. V was clipped by 5 bases and J by 5 bases, with 15 bases between them. CDR3 nucleotide sequence: TGTGCCAGCAGCCAAACCAGGGGTGTCGAGACCCAGTACTTC. This encodes CASSQTRGVETQYF.

The V gene is TRBV20-1, the J gene TRBJ2-1; 16 positions match TRBD2. The CDR3 loop spans 17 amino acids. V lost 5 bases to trimming and J lost 2 bases; unmatched junction nucleotides: 6. From germline, CDR1 is DFQATT and CDR2 SNEGSKA (reference sequence). In DNA, the CDR3 is TGCAGTGCTCCCGGGACTAGCGGGGGGGGGGCCTACAATGAGCAGTTCTTC. Residues: CSAPGTSGGGAYNEQFF.

This clonotype has a handful of counts. CDR3 sequence (DNA): TGTGCCAGCACCAACCAGCAGGGTTCTTACTACGAGCAGTACTTC. Residues: CASTNQQGSYYEQYF. The V gene is TRBV5-6, the J gene TRBJ2-7; maybe TRBD1 (5 bases). The V end was cut by 6 bases, the J end by 3 bases, with 19 bases between. This CDR3 is 15 amino acids long. The V gene's germline CDR1 is SGHDT and CDR2 YYEEEE.

This clonotype was counted at least ten times. The chain carries TRBV29-1 and TRBJ2-1; D is unresolved. CDR1 and CDR2 (germline): SQVTM, ANQGSEA. V dropped 7 bases and J dropped 0 bases, with 13 bases sitting between them. This CDR3 region has 14 residues. This CDR3 is CSGSLIASYNEQFF. CDR3 DNA sequence: TGCAGCGGCTCTTTAATAGCCTCCTACAATGAGCAGTTCTTC.

This clonotype was counted ten times or more. The rearrangement links TRBV9 to TRBJ2-2; 8 nucleotides line up with TRBD2. Germline loops: CDR1 SGDLS, CDR2 YYNGEE. This CDR3 comprises 19 residues. The ends lost 0 bases at V and 5 bases at J; junction bases unmatched: 15. The CDR3 sequence is CASSVAPTSGSWWTGELFF. The CDR3 DNA is TGTGCCAGCAGCGTAGCTCCTACGAGCGGGAGTTGGTGGACCGGGGAGCTGTTTTTT.

This clonotype was seen many times. The chain joins TRBV7-9 to TRBJ2-7, with D possibly matching TRBD2 (6 bases). This CDR3 has 16 amino acids. The V end lost 2 bases, the J end lost 2 bases, and 16 bases lay between the germline ends. The germline V gene encodes CDR1 SEHNR and CDR2 FQNEAQ (reference sequence). CDR3 coding DNA: TGTGCCAGCAGCTTAATGGCGGGACCACTTCCCTACGAGCAGTACTTC. Residues: CASSLMAGPLPYEQYF.